This T cell receptor (beta chain) was observed in a study of OX40 agonist ivuxolimab in advanced cancers. CDR1 and CDR2 (germline): MDHEN, SYDVKM. The V gene lost 5 bases and the J gene lost 3 bases, with 13 bases spanning the gap. CDR3 size: 14 residues. Repertoires were generated with immunoSEQ multiplex PCR, while TCRdb's copy carries only in-frame clones and drops some. In the table there are 35,000 or so clones, about four fifths of which are singletons. Source: CD4+ or CD8+ T cells sorted from blood, taken in a trial of the OX40 agonist ivuxolimab. The source is an adult with an advanced solid tumor such as melanoma, head and neck, liver or kidney cancer. The chain recombines TRBV28 with TRBJ1-1; D unresolved. CDR3 nucleotides: TGTGCCAGCAGTCCCCGGAGCGGTCACACTGAAGCTTTCTTT. Amino acid sequence: CASSPRSGHTEAFF.